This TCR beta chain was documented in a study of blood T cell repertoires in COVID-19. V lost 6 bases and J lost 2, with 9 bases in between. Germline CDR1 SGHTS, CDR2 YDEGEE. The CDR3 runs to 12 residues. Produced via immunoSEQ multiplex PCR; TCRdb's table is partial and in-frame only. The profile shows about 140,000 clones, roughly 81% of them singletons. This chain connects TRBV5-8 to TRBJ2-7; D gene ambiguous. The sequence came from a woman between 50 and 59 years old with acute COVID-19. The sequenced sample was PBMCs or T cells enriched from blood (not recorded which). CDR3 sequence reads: CASNQYTYEQYF. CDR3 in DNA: TGTGCCAGCAACCAGTACACCTACGAGCAGTACTTC.